The 13 T cell receptor beta chains reported below all come from one sample, sequenced in a study of T cell repertoires in cytomegalovirus infection. MiXCR was run by TCRdb on the reads, yielding one entry per CDR3 protein. The sample contains approximately 550,000 distinct CDR3 sequences, 16% of which appear only once. The material sequenced was CD8+ T cells from PBMCs. Receptors were obtained from a human donor in good health (CMV status not recorded). Some clones in this sample may be carry-over from other donors' samples.

This clonotype was found a few times. This rearrangement joins TRBV6-6 to TRBJ1-1; 10 bases line up with TRBD1. Germline-derived CDR1 and CDR2 are MNHNY and SVGAGI (reference sequence). The CDR3 has 15 amino acids. Losses at the gene ends were 2 bases for V and 7 bases for J; bases not matched to a gene: 7. CDR3 amino acids: CASSYRGDRGGEAFF. The CDR3 DNA sequence: TGTGCCAGCAGTTACAGGGGGGACAGGGGCGGTGAAGCTTTCTTT.

This clonotype has just one count. It may be a read error: a sequence one base away is much more abundant. The chain joins TRBV11-2 to TRBJ2-7, with 10 nucleotides matching TRBD2. V gave up 1 base and J gave up 5 bases; unmatched junction bases: 5. The germline gives CDR1 SGHAT, CDR2 FQNNGV. The CDR3 length is 15 residues. The CDR3 nucleotides are TGTGCCAGCAGCTTAGGAGCGGGAGGGCTCCACGAGCAGTACTTC. Translation: CASSLGAGGLHEQYF.

In this sample, this clonotype turned up many times. The V and J genes are TRBV6-1 and TRBJ2-1, with D perhaps matching TRBD1 or TRBD2 (5 bases each). The V and J ends lost 5 bases and 2 bases respectively, with 13 bases between them. The CDR3 extends over 15 amino acids. Germline V gives CDR1 MNHNS, CDR2 SASEGT. The CDR3 loop is CASSSGIRAYNEQFF. DNA of the CDR3: TGTGCCAGCAGTTCCGGGATCAGGGCCTACAATGAGCAGTTCTTC.

As regards this clonotype: The junction and the germline gene differ at one end; a read error may be behind it. The V call is TRBV12-3 or TRBV12-4, the J call TRBJ1-2; the D is unclear. CDR3 size: 12 residues. CDR3 in amino acids: CASSPGSYGYNF. As DNA, the CDR3 is TGTGCCAGCAGTCCAGGTTCCTATGGCTACAACTTC.

The table lists this clonotype with many counts. The chain joins TRBV12-3 or TRBV12-4 to TRBJ1-1, with D maybe TRBD1 (5 bases). CDR3 length: 12 amino acids. With 7 bases removed from V and 4 bases from J, the gap between germline ends came to 10 bases. This CDR3 is CASKGVITEAFF. CDR3 bases: TGTGCCAGCAAAGGGGTAATCACTGAAGCTTTCTTT.

As to this clonotype: An end of the junction differs from the germline gene, which may be a read error. The chain is built from TRBV14 and TRBJ2-1, with no clear D. The CDR3 is 17 amino acids. In germline, CDR1 is SGHDN, CDR2 FVKESK. The CDR3 spells CASSPLERLSSYDEQFF. CDR3 nucleotide sequence: TGTGCCAGCAGCCCGTTAGAGCGCTTGAGCTCCTACGATGAGCAGTTCTTC.

The chain couples TRBV4-1 to TRBJ2-3, with 8 nucleotides matching TRBD2. The CDR3 runs 16 residues. V shed 0 bases, J shed 2 bases, and the junction held 4 bases outside the gene matches. Per germline, CDR1 MGHRA and CDR2 YSYEKL. The CDR3: CASSQEPGGATDTQYF. Here the CDR3 DNA reads TGCGCCAGCAGCCAAGAGCCGGGGGGGGCCACAGATACGCAGTATTTT.

This clonotype was seen many times. The chain has TRBV10-3 and TRBJ1-5, with D perhaps matching TRBD1 (5 bases). V was shortened by 3 bases and J by 4 bases, with 13 bases between the two germline ends. The V gene's germline CDR1 is ENHRY and CDR2 SYGVKD. The CDR3 length is 15 residues. The CDR3 nucleotides read TGTGCCATCAGTGATTGGCAGGGTGCGAATCAGCCCCAGCATTTT. It encodes CAISDWQGANQPQHF.

In this sample, this clonotype turned up a few times. The chain employs TRBV5-4 and TRBJ2-3; 8 positions match TRBD2. Losses at the gene ends were 4 bases for V and 0 bases for J; bases not matched to a gene: 10. The CDR3 is made up of 17 amino acids. CDR1 is SGHNT and CDR2 is YYREEE in the germline V gene (reference sequence). The CDR3 DNA is TGTGCCAGCAGCCTGGATCTTAGCGGGGTCAGCACAGATACGCAGTATTTT. Protein sequence: CASSLDLSGVSTDTQYF.

This clonotype was seen a few times. This chain joins TRBV11-2 and TRBJ1-6; 8 positions agree with TRBD1. The CDR3 is made up of 17 amino acids. Per the germline V gene, CDR1 is SGHAT and CDR2 is FQNNGV. V shed 5 bases, J shed 7 bases, and the junction held 13 bases outside the gene matches. CDR3 sequence: CASSAWNSGTGNSPLHF. CDR3 bases: TGTGCCAGCAGCGCCTGGAATTCTGGGACAGGCAATTCACCCCTCCACTTT.

Note on this clonotype: The CDR3 does not close with the conserved phenylalanine or tryptophan, likely indicating a read error. The gene calls are TRBV7-9 and TRBJ2-1; D gene uncertain. Germline CDR1 SEHNR, CDR2 FQNEAQ (reference sequence). V dropped 5 bases and J dropped 0 bases, with 14 bases sitting between them. This CDR3 has 16 residues. CDR3 DNA sequence: TGTGCCAGCAGCCCCTCCGACACAAGCTCCTACAATGAGCAGTTCTTA. This translates into CASSPSDTSSYNEQFL.

The table lists this clonotype with many counts. The chain employs TRBV7-9 and TRBJ1-3; D possibly corresponds to TRBD1 (5 bases). Trimming stripped 5 bases from V and 0 bases from J, with 5 bases between. The CDR3 extends over 13 amino acids. CDR1 SEHNR and CDR2 FQNEAQ come from the germline V gene (reference sequence). Here the CDR3 DNA reads TGTGCCAGCAGCGGGACCTCTGGAAACACCATATATTTT. This gives the protein CASSGTSGNTIYF.

There are a few counts of this clonotype. The V gene is TRBV20-1, the J gene TRBJ2-7; TRBD2 is a possible D gene (7 bases). CDR3 length equals 13 residues. From germline, CDR1 is DFQATT and CDR2 SNEGSKA (reference sequence). Between the trimmed V and J ends, which lost 5 bases and 0 bases, there was a span of 11 bases. The CDR3 sequence: CSAGGGPSYEQYF. The CDR3 DNA sequence: TGCAGTGCTGGGGGGGGCCCCTCCTACGAGCAGTACTTC.